This note documents a single TCR beta chain sequence. This clonotype was seen a few times. It lacks a known antigen. No clone much larger than this one lies a single base away; base qualities are absent. The reads were generated on an Illumina MiSeq. TRB rearrangements were amplified by multiplex PCR with BIOMED2 TRB-A/B primer pools. Illumina-compatible adapters and 7-nucleotide sample barcodes were attached to the amplicons in two consecutive PCRs. Phusion HS II polymerase was used for all library PCRs. Amplicons were gel-purified with the NucleoSpin Gel and PCR Clean-up kit, quantified on Qubit, and pooled at about 4 nM. Amplicon pool quality was checked on an Agilent 2100 Bioanalyzer before Illumina next-generation sequencing. The study's own analysis went as follows. Annotation of TRB rearrangements was performed with MiXCR 3.0.8 using the default MiXCR reference library. Non-productive reads and sequences with fewer than 2 reads were removed, and each unique CDR3 nucleotide sequence was counted as one clone. R 3.5.1 was used to calculate clonality, diversity, richness and V-J gene usage. GLIPH2 was used to cluster TCRs based on CDR3 similarity, and OLGA was used to calculate the generation probabilities. GLIPH2 clusters were kept only if they contained at least four unique TCR clonotypes found in at least three individuals. TCRdb reprocessing: public reads trimmed at Q25 with fastp, clones called with MiXCR, in-frame beta chains kept. Here each entry gathers all rows of one CDR3 protein and keeps the most common genes and DNA. The authors' filters were not applied to this entry. The sample table contains 8,000 to 9,500 distinct CDR3 sequences; only one count was recorded for roughly 23% of them. Approximately 6.6% of the sample is in the top ten clones.

V is clipped by 10 bases and J by 4 bases, and the sequence between their germline boundaries is 19 bases long. According to the germline V gene, CDR1 reads ENHRY and CDR2 reads SYGVKD. From the cysteine up to the phenylalanine, the CDR3 has a length of 14 residues. The DNA shown is the 42-base CDR3, in frame from base 1. TRB repertoires were amplified using roughly 230-550 ng of genomic DNA isolated from blood. This entry belongs to a study of T and B cells in COVID-19 patients (TCRdb year 2020). A note on the overall study: Using TRB and IGH repertoire sequencing of peripheral blood, the study characterized adaptive immunity in COVID-19 patients who had active infection or had recovered. Patients in the recovered cohort had a median age of almost 35 years, compared with roughly 67 years for patients in the active-infection cohort. A couple of patients were in both the active and recovered cohorts because samples existed from active disease and from after recovery. In the active-infection cohort, about 65% of the roughly 20 patients were critically ill and required mechanical ventilation or ECMO. In the active-infection cohort, about 90% of the roughly 20 patients had comorbidities linked to unfavorable COVID-19 outcome. The TCR and BCR sequence repository comprised some 40 patients and under 75 time points, with over 8 million TCR sequences analysed. As many as 9 follow-up blood samples were taken per patient, and some of the samples covered different disease stages within the same individual. A recovered cohort was made up of more than 15 patients contributing 20 to 25 samples, mostly after mild to moderate COVID-19 managed as outpatients. An age-matched reference group of 39 healthy donors negative for COVID-19 antibodies served as the comparison for repertoire analyses.

Broad study findings and their caveats: TRB repertoires were found to be highly clonal in active COVID-19, whereas diversity and richness at recovery were found to rise above healthy donor levels. Few blood samples were available from mildly ill patients while symptoms were present or from severe cases at early time points. The reported TCR clusters were said to need prospective validation before any clinical use. The cohort was judged too small for assessing how HLA contributes to COVID-19 susceptibility or severity. A total of around 2,500 TCR clusters were exclusive to the recovered cohort, and approximately 31 of those clusters were low-pGen clusters. Specific T cell subsets (CD4+/Treg/CD8+) and sorted SARS-CoV-2-responsive or tetramer+ T cells had not yet been sequenced, and these experiments were ongoing. In patients with COVID-19, the usage of TRBV/TRBJ genes was reported to be strongly skewed.

The chain is made from TRBV10-3 and TRBJ1-1; tentative D gene TRBD1, with 6 bases matching. Material: blood. This clonotype was obtained from a human donor who had recovered from COVID-19. The bases are TGTGCCACTTTCTCGGGGGGCAGGATCACTGAAGCTTTCTTT. This encodes CATFSGGRITEAFF.